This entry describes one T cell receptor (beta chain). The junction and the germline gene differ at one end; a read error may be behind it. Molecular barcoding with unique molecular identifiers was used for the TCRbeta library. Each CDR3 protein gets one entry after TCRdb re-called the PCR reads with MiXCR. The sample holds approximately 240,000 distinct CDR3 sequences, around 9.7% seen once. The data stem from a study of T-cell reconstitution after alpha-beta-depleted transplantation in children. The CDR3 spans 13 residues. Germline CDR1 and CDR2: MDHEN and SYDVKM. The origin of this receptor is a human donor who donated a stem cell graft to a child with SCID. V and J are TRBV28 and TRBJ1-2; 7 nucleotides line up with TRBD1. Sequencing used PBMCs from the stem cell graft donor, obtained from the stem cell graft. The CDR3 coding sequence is TGTACCAGCAGTCTCCAGGGGGGCTATGGCTACACCTTC. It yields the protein CTSSLQGGYGYTF.